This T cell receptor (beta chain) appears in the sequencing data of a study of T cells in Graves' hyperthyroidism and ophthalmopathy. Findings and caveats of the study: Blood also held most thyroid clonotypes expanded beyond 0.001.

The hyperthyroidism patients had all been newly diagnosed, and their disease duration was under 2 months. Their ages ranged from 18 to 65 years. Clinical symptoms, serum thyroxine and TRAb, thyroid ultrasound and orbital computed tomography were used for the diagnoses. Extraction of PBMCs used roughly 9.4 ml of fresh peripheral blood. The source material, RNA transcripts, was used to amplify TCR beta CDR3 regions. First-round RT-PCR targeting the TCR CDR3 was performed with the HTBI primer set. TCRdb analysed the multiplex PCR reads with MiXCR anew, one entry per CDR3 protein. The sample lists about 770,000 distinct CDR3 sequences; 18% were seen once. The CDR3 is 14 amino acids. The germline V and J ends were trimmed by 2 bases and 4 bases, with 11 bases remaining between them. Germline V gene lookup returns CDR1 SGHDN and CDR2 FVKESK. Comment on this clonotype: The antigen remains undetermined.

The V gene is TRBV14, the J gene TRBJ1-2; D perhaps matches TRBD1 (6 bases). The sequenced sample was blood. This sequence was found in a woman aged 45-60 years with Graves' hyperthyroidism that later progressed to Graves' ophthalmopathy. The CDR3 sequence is CASSQYTGTYGYTF. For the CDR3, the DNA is TGTGCCAGCAGCCAATACACAGGGACCTATGGCTACACCTTC.